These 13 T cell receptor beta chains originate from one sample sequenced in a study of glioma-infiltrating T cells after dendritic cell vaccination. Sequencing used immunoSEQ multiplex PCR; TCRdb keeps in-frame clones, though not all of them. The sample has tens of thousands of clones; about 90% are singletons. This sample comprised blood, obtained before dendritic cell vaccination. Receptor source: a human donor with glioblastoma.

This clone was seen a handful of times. The CDR3 is CASSLAGLAGALTYEQYF. The CDR3 nucleotides read TGTGCCAGCAGCTTAGCGGGGCTAGCGGGGGCCCTTACCTACGAGCAGTACTTC. The rearrangement uses TRBV4-2 and TRBJ2-7; 10 positions agree with TRBD2. J was trimmed by 2 bases and V by 5 bases; bases with no gene match: 15. Germline V gene lookup returns CDR1 LGHNA and CDR2 YNFKEQ. The CDR3 loop spans 18 amino acids.

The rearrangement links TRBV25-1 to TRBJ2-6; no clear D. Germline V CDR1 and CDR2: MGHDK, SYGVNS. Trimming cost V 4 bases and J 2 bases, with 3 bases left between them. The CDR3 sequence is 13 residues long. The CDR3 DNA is TGTGCCAGCAGTGTAGCTGGGGCCAACGTCCTGACTTTC. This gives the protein CASSVAGANVLTF.

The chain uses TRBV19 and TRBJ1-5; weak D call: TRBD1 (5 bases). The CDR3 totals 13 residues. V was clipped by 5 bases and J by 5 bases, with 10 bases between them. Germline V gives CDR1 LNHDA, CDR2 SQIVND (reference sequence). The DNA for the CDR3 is TGTGCCAGTAGTGGACACTTGGATCAGCCCCAGCATTTT. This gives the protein CASSGHLDQPQHF.

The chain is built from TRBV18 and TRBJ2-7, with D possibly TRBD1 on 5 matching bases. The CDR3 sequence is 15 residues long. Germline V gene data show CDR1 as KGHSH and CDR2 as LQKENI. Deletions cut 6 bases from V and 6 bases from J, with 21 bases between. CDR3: CASSLGVGQVGEQYF. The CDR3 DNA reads TGTGCCAGCTCGCTGGGTGTTGGACAAGTCGGCGAGCAGTACTTC.

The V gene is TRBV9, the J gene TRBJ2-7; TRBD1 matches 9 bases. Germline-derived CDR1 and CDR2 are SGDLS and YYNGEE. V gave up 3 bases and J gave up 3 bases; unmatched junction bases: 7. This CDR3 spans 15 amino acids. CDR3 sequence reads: CASSAAGQGVYEQYF. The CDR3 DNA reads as TGTGCCAGCAGCGCCGCGGGACAGGGAGTCTACGAGCAGTACTTC.

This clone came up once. The DNA for the CDR3 is TGTGCCAGCAGCCAGACTAGCGGGTCAGATACGCAGTATTTT. As protein: CASSQTSGSDTQYF. The V call is TRBV9, the J call TRBJ2-3; the match to TRBD2 covers 10 bases. The CDR3 has 14 residues. From germline, CDR1 is SGDLS and CDR2 YYNGEE. The ends lost 4 bases at V and 4 bases at J; junction bases unmatched: 3.

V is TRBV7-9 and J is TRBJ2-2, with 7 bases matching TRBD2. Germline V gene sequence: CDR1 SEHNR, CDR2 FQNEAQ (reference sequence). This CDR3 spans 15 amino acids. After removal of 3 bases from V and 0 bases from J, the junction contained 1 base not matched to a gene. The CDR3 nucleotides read TGTGCCAGCAGCTTCCTAGCGGCGAACACCGGGGAGCTGTTTTTT. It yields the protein CASSFLAANTGELFF.

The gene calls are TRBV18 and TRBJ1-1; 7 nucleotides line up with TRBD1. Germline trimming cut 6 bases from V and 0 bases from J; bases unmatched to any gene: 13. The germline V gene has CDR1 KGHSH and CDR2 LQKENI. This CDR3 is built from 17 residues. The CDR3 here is CASSPRAGQRMNTEAFF. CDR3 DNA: TGTGCCAGCTCCCCTCGGGCGGGACAGCGAATGAACACTGAAGCTTTCTTT.

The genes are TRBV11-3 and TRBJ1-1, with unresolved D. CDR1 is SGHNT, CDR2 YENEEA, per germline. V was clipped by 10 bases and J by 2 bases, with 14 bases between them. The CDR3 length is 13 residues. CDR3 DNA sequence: TGTGCCACCCGTCGGGAAATTAACACTGAAGCTTTCTTT. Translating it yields CATRREINTEAFF. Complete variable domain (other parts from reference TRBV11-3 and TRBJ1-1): EAGVVQSPRYKIIEKKQPVAFWCNPISGHNTLYWYLQNLGQGPELLIRYENEEAVDDSQLPKDRFSAERLKGVDSTLKIQPAELGDSAVYLCATRREINTEAFFGQGTRLTVV.

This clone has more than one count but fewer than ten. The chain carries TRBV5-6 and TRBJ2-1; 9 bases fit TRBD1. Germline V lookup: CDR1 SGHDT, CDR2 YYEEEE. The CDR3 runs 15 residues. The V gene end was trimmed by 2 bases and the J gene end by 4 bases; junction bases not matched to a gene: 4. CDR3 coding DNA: TGTGCCAGCAGCTTTGGGACAGGGCGTTACAATGAGCAGTTCTTC. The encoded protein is CASSFGTGRYNEQFF.

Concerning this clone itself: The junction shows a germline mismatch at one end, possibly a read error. The CDR3 nucleotides are TGTGCCACCAGCAGAGTCCTGACTAGCGGGGAACATCATTTT. This encodes CATSRVLTSGEHHF. The gene calls are TRBV15 and TRBJ2-3, with 11 positions matching TRBD2. The germline V gene has CDR1 LNHNV and CDR2 YYDKDF (reference sequence). CDR3 length equals 14 residues.

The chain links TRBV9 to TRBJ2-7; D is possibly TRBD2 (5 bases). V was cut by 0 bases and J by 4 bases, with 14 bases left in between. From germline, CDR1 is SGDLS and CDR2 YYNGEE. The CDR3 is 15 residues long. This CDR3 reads CASSVGKDWGYEQYF. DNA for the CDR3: TGTGCCAGCAGCGTAGGCAAGGACTGGGGTTACGAGCAGTACTTC.

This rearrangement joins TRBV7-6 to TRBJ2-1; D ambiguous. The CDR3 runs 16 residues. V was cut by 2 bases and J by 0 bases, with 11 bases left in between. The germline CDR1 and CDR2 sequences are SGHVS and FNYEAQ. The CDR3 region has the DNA TGTGCCAGCAGCTTACTGGCAGCGTACTCCTACAATGAGCAGTTCTTC. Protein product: CASSLLAAYSYNEQFF.